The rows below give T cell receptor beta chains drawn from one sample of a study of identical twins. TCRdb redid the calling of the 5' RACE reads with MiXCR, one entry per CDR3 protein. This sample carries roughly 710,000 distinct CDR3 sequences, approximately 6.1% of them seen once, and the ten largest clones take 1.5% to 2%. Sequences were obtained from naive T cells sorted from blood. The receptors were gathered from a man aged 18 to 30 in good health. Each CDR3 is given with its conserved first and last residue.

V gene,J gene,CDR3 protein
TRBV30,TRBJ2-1,CAWSVDFSVYNEQFF
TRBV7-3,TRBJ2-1,CASSSPGRGRVDNEQFF
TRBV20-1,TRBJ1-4,CSGKHRGINEKLFF
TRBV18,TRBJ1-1,CASSPPRTAWNTEAFF
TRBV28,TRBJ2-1,CASSDGLGGHNEQFF
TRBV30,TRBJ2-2,CAWMQGVTGELFF
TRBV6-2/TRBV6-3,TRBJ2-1,CASSYSDRGIYNEQFF
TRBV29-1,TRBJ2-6,CSVGKPGANVLTF
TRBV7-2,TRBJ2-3,CASSLGRTIDTQYF
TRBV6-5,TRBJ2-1,CASSYSAAASNSYNEQFF
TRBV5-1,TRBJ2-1,CASSGAHGPFF
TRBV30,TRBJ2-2,CAFLPGRYTGELFF
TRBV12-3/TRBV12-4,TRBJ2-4,CASSKSRAKNIQYF
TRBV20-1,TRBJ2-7,CSARVRLAGPYEQYF
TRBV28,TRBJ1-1,CASRAANEAFF
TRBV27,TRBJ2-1,CASTSKFGGRDKNEQFF
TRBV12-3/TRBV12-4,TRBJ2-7,CASSLGGREYEQYF